This T cell receptor (beta chain) was obtained from a study of spatial heterogeneity in lung cancer. Study background: Each unique TCR and UMI combination was seen more than ten times on average in raw reads.

In its sample, this clonotype ranks as large (0.1 to 1%). This beta chain appears as a stray read in a library generated for alpha chains; its size is not informative. A distinct unique molecular identifier was carried by each TCR cDNA molecule. Each CDR3 protein gets one entry after TCRdb re-called the 5' RACE reads with MiXCR. The top ten hold over 35% of the sample, which has several hundred distinct CDR3 sequences, roughly a fifth seen once. Indicated time point: sample taken at primary tumor resection. The sequence was obtained from a male donor with early-stage non-small cell lung cancer. Sequences were derived from normal lung tissue next to the tumor, sampled at surgery.

DNA of the CDR3: TGTGCCAGCAGCCAAACCGGGAATCGCTACGAGCAGTACTTC. Translated: CASSQTGNRYEQYF. The rearrangement joins TRBV14 to TRBJ2-7, with D tentatively TRBD2 (5 bases). The V end lost 2 bases, the J end lost 3 bases, and 11 bases lay between the germline ends. The CDR3 totals 14 residues. Per the germline V gene, CDR1 is SGHDN and CDR2 is FVKESK.